This TCR beta chain was recovered during a study of cytomegalovirus exposure and HLA in healthy donors. Regarding this clone: Its specificity is unknown.

Amplification used 60 Vbeta primers and 13 Jbeta primers. Sequencing used immunoSEQ multiplex PCR; TCRdb keeps in-frame clones, though not all of them. The data hold roughly 150,000 clones, with approximately 71% observed a single time. Study-level results: Common viral pathogens (according to a later analysis) appeared linked to several of the most significant clusters.

Material for sequencing was PBMCs. This clonotype originated in a young woman in good health and CMV-seropositive.

The CDR3 protein is CAWRLSGNTIYF. CDR3 sequence (DNA): TGTGCCTGGAGATTAAGCGGAAACACCATATATTTT. The V call is TRBV30, the J call TRBJ1-3; D unclear. Trimming took 3 bases from V and 4 from J, leaving 7 bases between them. The length of the CDR3 is 12 residues. Germline V gene data show CDR1 as GTSNPN and CDR2 as SVGIG (reference sequence).